A single sample gave rise to the 15 T cell receptor beta chains below, sequenced in a study of blood T cell repertoires in COVID-19. Sequenced by immunoSEQ multiplex PCR; TCRdb stores in-frame clones only, minus some. The data contain 200,000 to 250,000 clones, approximately 83% of them seen just once; the ten biggest clones take up around 2%. Sequencing was carried out using peripheral blood. These receptors came from a woman aged 55-69 years with acute or convalescent COVID-19.

V usage is TRBV6-5 and J usage is TRBJ2-2, with D possibly matching TRBD1 (6 bases). V was trimmed by 2 bases and J by 0 bases, leaving 10 bases between them. This CDR3 is built from 16 residues. The germline V gene has CDR1 MNHEY and CDR2 SVGAGI. This CDR3 is CASSYRTAANTGELFF. CDR3 sequence (DNA): TGTGCCAGCAGTTACCGGACAGCCGCGAACACCGGGGAGCTGTTTTTT.

The rearrangement uses TRBV4-2 and TRBJ2-5, with a weak D call TRBD1 (5 bases). Germline values: CDR1 LGHNA, CDR2 YNFKEQ. V lost 1 base and J 0 bases, leaving 6 bases between the germline ends. The CDR3 covers 14 residues. The CDR3 sequence is CASSQGGNQETQYF. In DNA form, the CDR3 reads TGTGCCAGCAGCCAAGGGGGCAACCAAGAGACCCAGTACTTC.

The V gene is TRBV18, the J gene TRBJ2-3, with a tentative D call TRBD1 (6 bases). The CDR3 runs to 15 residues. The germline V gene encodes CDR1 KGHSH and CDR2 LQKENI. V was clipped by 2 bases and J by 1 base, with 10 bases between them. DNA for the CDR3: TGTGCCAGCTCACCAAACAGGGTCGGCACAGATACGCAGTATTTT. As protein: CASSPNRVGTDTQYF. Variable domain in full (rest from reference TRBV18 and TRBJ2-3): NAGVMQNPRHLVRRRGQEARLRCSPMKGHSHVYWYRQLPEEGLKFMVYLQKENIIDESGMPKERFSAEFPKEGPSILRIQQVVRGDSAAYFCASSPNRVGTDTQYFGPGTRLTVL.

This chain uses TRBV9 with TRBJ1-1; 8 nucleotides align to TRBD1. V dropped 4 bases and J dropped 10; count of bases not matched to a gene: 6. The CDR3 consists of 12 residues. CDR1 is SGDLS, CDR2 YYNGEE, per germline. The CDR3 DNA is TGTGCCAGCAGCCTCGGACAGGGCTCAGCTTTCTTT. This encodes CASSLGQGSAFF. The whole variable domain, remainder taken from reference TRBV9 and TRBJ1-1, is DSGVTQTPKHLITATGQRVTLRCSPRSGDLSVYWYQQSLDQGLQFLIQYYNGEERAKGNILERFSAQQFPDLHSELNLSSLELGDSALYFCASSLGQGSAFFGQGTRLTVV.

The chain employs TRBV6-5 and TRBJ2-3; maybe TRBD2 (6 bases). Per germline, CDR1 MNHEY and CDR2 SVGAGI. Trimming removed 6 bases at V and 2 bases at J, with 12 bases between. This CDR3 has 14 amino acids. CDR3 residues: CASRLAPNTDTQYF. The CDR3 coding sequence is TGTGCCAGCAGGCTAGCGCCTAACACAGATACGCAGTATTTT.

The gene calls are TRBV15 and TRBJ2-3; 10 bases match TRBD2. Trimming took 6 bases from V and 4 from J; bases not matched to a gene: 7. This CDR3 has 15 amino acids. Germline lookup yields CDR1 LNHNV and CDR2 YYDKDF (reference sequence). Written as DNA, the CDR3 is TGTGCCACCAGGGAAGCGGGGGGGCCTCCAGATACGCAGTATTTT. This codes for CATREAGGPPDTQYF.

The chain links TRBV2 to TRBJ1-1, with TRBD1 as a possible D gene (5 bases). Germline V gene sequence: CDR1 SNHLY, CDR2 FYNNEI. The CDR3 runs to 14 residues. The V end was cut by 8 bases, the J end by 0 bases, with 13 bases between. Here the CDR3 reads CASAPAGMNTEAFF. CDR3 in DNA: TGTGCCAGCGCCCCGGCAGGGATGAACACTGAAGCTTTCTTT.

The chain is built from TRBV6-5 and TRBJ2-1, with 10 bases fitting TRBD1. The germline V gene encodes CDR1 MNHEY and CDR2 SVGAGI. Unmatched junction bases numbered 3, after V lost 6 bases and J lost 4 bases. The CDR3 covers 14 residues. CDR3 region: CASSTDRGYNEQFF. CDR3 bases: TGTGCCAGCAGCACGGACAGGGGGTACAATGAGCAGTTCTTC.

On this clone: At one of its ends the junction is not consistent with the germline gene, which may arise from a read error. This CDR3 is CASSLGHSGTGELFF. The CDR3 nucleotides read TGTGCTAGCAGCTTAGGCCATAGCGGCACCGGGGAGCTGTTTTTT. This chain links TRBV7-7 with TRBJ2-2; a weak D match, TRBD2 (6 bases). Germline-derived CDR1 and CDR2 are SSHAT and FNYEAQ (reference sequence). The CDR3 length is 15 residues.

This clone has a handful of counts. The CDR3 DNA follows: TGTGCCAGCAGCTTCCGCGGGGGGAGGTACAATGAGCAGTTCTTC. Protein sequence: CASSFRGGRYNEQFF. The V and J genes are TRBV21-1 and TRBJ2-1; TRBD2 is the table's D call and was not checked against the DNA. TRBV21-1 is a recognized pseudogene. The CDR3 loop spans 15 amino acids.

This rearrangement joins TRBV5-1 to TRBJ2-7; D not certain. The length of the CDR3 is 14 residues. With 1 base removed from V and 2 bases from J, the gap between germline ends came to 10 bases. Germline V gene lookup returns CDR1 SGHRS and CDR2 YFSETQ. The CDR3 is CASSLTPQTYEQYF. CDR3 sequence (DNA): TGCGCCAGCAGCTTGACTCCACAGACCTACGAGCAGTACTTC.

The count of this clone is one. V is TRBV2 and J is TRBJ2-1; tentatively, D is TRBD2 (7 bases). CDR3 size: 14 residues. Per the germline V gene, CDR1 is SNHLY and CDR2 is FYNNEI. Trimming stripped 4 bases from V and 6 bases from J, with 13 bases between. The CDR3 sequence is CASSVSGGRNEQFF. For the CDR3, the DNA is TGTGCCAGCAGTGTCTCCGGGGGGCGCAATGAGCAGTTCTTC.

The chain joins TRBV7-9 to TRBJ1-4, with 9 bases that match TRBD1. Germline V gene lookup returns CDR1 SEHNR and CDR2 FQNEAQ (reference sequence). The CDR3 is made up of 14 amino acids. J lost 6 bases, V lost 4 bases, and 3 bases had no gene match. DNA for the CDR3: TGTGCCAGCAGCTCCGGACAGGGGTATGAAAAACTGTTTTTT. Protein product: CASSSGQGYEKLFF.

This clone showed up just once. This chain joins TRBV5-5 and TRBJ2-1; TRBD1 agrees at 8 bases. Germline assignment: CDR1 SGHKS and CDR2 YYEKEE (reference sequence). The ends lost 3 bases at V and 0 bases at J; junction bases unmatched: 2. This CDR3 contains 15 residues. The CDR3 DNA reads TGTGCCAGCAGCTGGGGACAGGCCTCCTACAATGAGCAGTTCTTC. This translates into CASSWGQASYNEQFF.

V gene TRBV6-5 combines with J gene TRBJ1-2; TRBD1 aligns across 7 bases. The J segment lost 7 bases and the V segment lost 6 bases, leaving 8 bases of the junction unmatched. In germline, CDR1 is MNHEY, CDR2 SVGAGI. There are 13 residues in the CDR3. The DNA of the CDR3 is TGTGCCAGCAGAGCAGGGGGAAAGAGTGGCTACACCTTC. Translation gives CASRAGGKSGYTF.